Shown below are 13 T cell receptor beta chains from a single sample sequenced in a study of tumor-infiltrating lymphocytes in localized non-small cell lung cancer. The protocol was immunoSEQ multiplex PCR, while the TCRdb copy is restricted to in-frame clones and leaves out a portion. The sample lists around 15,000 clones, about 45% occurring once. Sequences were obtained from lung tumor tissue. The receptors derive from a human donor with non-small cell lung cancer.

The rearrangement uses TRBV9 and TRBJ2-5; D may be TRBD1 (5 bases). Germline CDR1 reads SGDLS; CDR2 reads YYNGEE. The V and J ends lost 0 bases and 2 bases respectively, with 11 bases between them. CDR3 length: 15 amino acids. The CDR3 region has the DNA TGTGCCAGCAGCGTAGGGACAAAGAAACAAGAGACCCAGTACTTC. Translating it yields CASSVGTKKQETQYF.

The genes are TRBV28 and TRBJ1-2; D gene unclear. The CDR3 is made up of 13 amino acids. Germline V gene lookup returns CDR1 MDHEN and CDR2 SYDVKM. Trimming removed 3 bases at V and 4 bases at J, with 9 bases between. CDR3 sequence (DNA): TGTGCCAGCAGTTTGGGCGGCTCCTATGGCTACACCTTC. Its protein product is CASSLGGSYGYTF.

This clone was seen a handful of times. This rearrangement joins TRBV7-2 to TRBJ2-5; D call uncertain. Looked up from germline, CDR1 is SGHTA and CDR2 is FQGNSA. V was clipped by 4 bases and J by 3 bases, with 12 bases between them. The CDR3 length is 14 residues. As DNA, the CDR3 is TGTGCCAGCAGCTGGACGAGTGGGGAAGAGACCCAGTACTTC. Translated: CASSWTSGEETQYF.

This clone was seen only once. The chain carries TRBV7-2 and TRBJ1-3; the D is unclear. Germline-derived CDR1 and CDR2 are SGHTA and FQGNSA. The V gene lost 3 bases and the J gene lost 4 bases, with 16 bases spanning the gap. The CDR3 runs to 16 residues. The CDR3 here is CASSFQYDSWGNTIYF. In DNA form, the CDR3 reads TGTGCCAGCAGCTTTCAGTACGATTCGTGGGGAAACACCATATATTTT.

This clone turned up a few times. The V gene is TRBV6-5, the J gene TRBJ1-4; 8 bases line up with TRBD1. The germline CDR1 and CDR2 sequences are MNHEY and SVGAGI. The CDR3 totals 14 residues. J was trimmed by 8 bases and V by 4 bases; bases with no gene match: 6. The CDR3 nucleotides are TGTGCCAGCAGTTCCCAGGGGGCGCGGGAAAAACTGTTTTTT. The encoded protein is CASSSQGAREKLFF.

The chain couples TRBV2 to TRBJ2-1; 10 bases align to TRBD2. V lost 0 bases, J lost 6 bases, and 2 bases stayed unmatched. This CDR3 region has 15 residues. Per germline, CDR1 SNHLY and CDR2 FYNNEI. The CDR3 sequence: CASSEAIAGGNEQFF. The CDR3 region has the DNA TGTGCCAGCAGTGAAGCAATAGCGGGAGGCAATGAGCAGTTCTTC.

The chain is built from TRBV7-2 and TRBJ2-7; D might be TRBD1 (5 bases). Trimming left V 1 base short and J 7 bases short, with 14 bases between. The CDR3 runs 14 residues. Germline-derived CDR1 and CDR2 are SGHTA and FQGNSA. CDR3 DNA sequence: TGTGCCAGCAGCTTAGGGTGGGGCGTCGGGGAGCAGTACTTC. Protein sequence: CASSLGWGVGEQYF.

This chain links TRBV6-5 with TRBJ1-5; D might be TRBD1 (6 bases). This CDR3 spans 14 amino acids. The V and J ends lost 4 bases and 4 bases respectively, with 11 bases between them. CDR1 is MNHEY and CDR2 is SVGAGI in the germline V gene. The CDR3 coding sequence is TGTGCCAGCAGTTCGGGGGGCTCGAATCAGCCCCAGCATTTT. This sequence encodes CASSSGGSNQPQHF.

A few counts support this clone. The gene calls are TRBV9 and TRBJ1-1, with TRBD1 matching over 8 bases. J was trimmed by 1 base and V by 0 bases; bases with no gene match: 8. Per germline, CDR1 SGDLS and CDR2 YYNGEE. The CDR3 consists of 17 residues. CDR3 sequence (DNA): TGTGCCAGCAGCGTAGATATCAGGGGGCACGAGAACACTGAAGCTTTCTTT. This encodes CASSVDIRGHENTEAFF. Together with reference TRBV9 and TRBJ1-1, the CDR3 gives the full variable domain: DSGVTQTPKHLITATGQRVTLRCSPRSGDLSVYWYQQSLDQGLQFLIQYYNGEERAKGNILERFSAQQFPDLHSELNLSSLELGDSALYFCASSVDIRGHENTEAFFGQGTRLTVV.

This clone was seen at least ten times. The V gene is TRBV5-1, the J gene TRBJ2-7, with 10 bases matching TRBD1. Germline assignment: CDR1 SGHRS and CDR2 YFSETQ. The CDR3 extends over 16 amino acids. Trimming took 0 bases from V and 2 from J; bases not matched to a gene: 5. CDR3 DNA sequence: TGCGCCAGCAGCTTGGGGGACAGGGGTGTCACCTACGAGCAGTACTTC. This codes for CASSLGDRGVTYEQYF.

A few counts support this clone. J is TRBJ1-1 and V is TRBV28, with TRBD1 identical over 7 bases. V dropped 5 bases and J dropped 4; count of bases not matched to a gene: 10. Germline CDR1 MDHEN, CDR2 SYDVKM. CDR3 length: 15 residues. CDR3 sequence reads: CASSERQGSGTEAFF. The DNA of the CDR3 is TGTGCCAGCAGTGAACGACAGGGATCGGGCACTGAAGCTTTCTTT.

This clone was seen more than once but under ten times. The genes are TRBV7-6 and TRBJ2-3, with a possible D match to TRBD2 (5 bases). CDR1 SGHVS and CDR2 FNYEAQ come from the germline V gene. V lost 11 bases, J lost 3 bases, and 21 bases lay in between. The CDR3 extends over 15 amino acids. CDR3 loop: CASPGRGRITDTQYF. The CDR3 DNA sequence: TGTGCCTCACCCGGTCGGGGTAGGATAACAGATACGCAGTATTTT.

The J gene is TRBJ2-2, the V gene TRBV19, with D perhaps TRBD2 (5 bases). Germline-derived CDR1 and CDR2 are LNHDA and SQIVND (reference sequence). Trimming cost V 5 bases and J 8 bases, with 9 bases left between them. The CDR3 extends over 12 amino acids. The CDR3 DNA reads as TGTGCCAGTAGTCATACGGGGGGGGAGCTGTTTTTT. It encodes CASSHTGGELFF.